This is a list of T cell receptor beta chains from one sample in a study of T cells in Graves' hyperthyroidism and ophthalmopathy. TCRdb itself ran the multiplex PCR reads through MiXCR, one entry per CDR3 protein. The data hold a few hundred thousand distinct CDR3 sequences, with just over 45% observed a single time. Sequencing was carried out using peripheral blood or thyroid tissue (not recorded which). These receptors originate from a woman between 18 and 29 years old with Graves' hyperthyroidism. Each CDR3 is given with its conserved first and last residue. D genes are given only for firm matches. For some rows the clone size is stated as once, few or many, or as a class when expanded; others skip it.

>TRBV7-9|TRBD1|TRBJ2-7|.
TGTGCCAGCAGCACCGGACAGGGGTTCTACGAGCAGTACTTC
CASSTGQGFYEQYF
>TRBV20-1|TRBD2|TRBJ2-7|few
TGCAGTGCTGAGAAGCGGGAGGGGATTGACGAGCAGTACTTC
CSAEKREGIDEQYF
>TRBV7-2|.|TRBJ1-2|few
TGTGCCAGCAGCCACCCTCGTGAGGGGAGCTATGGCTACACCTTC
CASSHPREGSYGYTF
>TRBV2|.|TRBJ1-6|many
TGTGCCAGCAGTGAACAACCGAATAATTCACCCCTCCACTTT
CASSEQPNNSPLHF
>TRBV10-2|TRBD2|TRBJ2-7|.
TGTGCCAGCAGTTACTCTGGACTAGCGGGTACCCTCTACGAGCAGTACTTC
CASSYSGLAGTLYEQYF
>TRBV12-5|TRBD1|TRBJ1-2|few
TGTGCTAGTGGTTTGGGACCGGTAGGGGGCACGTATGGCTACACCTTC
CASGLGPVGGTYGYTF
>TRBV29-1|TRBD1|TRBJ1-2|many
TGCAGCGTTGATAGGGACAGCTCTAACTATGGCTACACCTTC
CSVDRDSSNYGYTF
>TRBV5-1|TRBD1|TRBJ2-7|many
TGCGCCAGCAGCTTCGGGGACAGGGCCTACGAGCAGTACTTC
CASSFGDRAYEQYF
>TRBV7-9|.|TRBJ1-2|.
TGTGCCAGCAGTTACGACGGGGGAGGTGGCTACACCTTC
CASSYDGGGGYTF
>TRBV10-3|.|TRBJ1-2|.
TGTGCCATCAGTGAGAATGGCTACACCTTC
CAISENGYTF
>TRBV12-3/TRBV12-4|.|TRBJ2-2|.
TGTGCCAGACTCACCGGGGAGCTGTTTTTT
CARLTGELFF
>TRBV29-1|.|TRBJ1-2|once
TGCAGCGTGGCCGCGAGTATTGTGGAGACCGAGGGCACCTTC
CSVAASIVETEGTF
>TRBV2|TRBD2|TRBJ2-7|many
TGTGCCAGCAGCTTAGGGACTAGCGACTACGAGCAGTACTTC
CASSLGTSDYEQYF